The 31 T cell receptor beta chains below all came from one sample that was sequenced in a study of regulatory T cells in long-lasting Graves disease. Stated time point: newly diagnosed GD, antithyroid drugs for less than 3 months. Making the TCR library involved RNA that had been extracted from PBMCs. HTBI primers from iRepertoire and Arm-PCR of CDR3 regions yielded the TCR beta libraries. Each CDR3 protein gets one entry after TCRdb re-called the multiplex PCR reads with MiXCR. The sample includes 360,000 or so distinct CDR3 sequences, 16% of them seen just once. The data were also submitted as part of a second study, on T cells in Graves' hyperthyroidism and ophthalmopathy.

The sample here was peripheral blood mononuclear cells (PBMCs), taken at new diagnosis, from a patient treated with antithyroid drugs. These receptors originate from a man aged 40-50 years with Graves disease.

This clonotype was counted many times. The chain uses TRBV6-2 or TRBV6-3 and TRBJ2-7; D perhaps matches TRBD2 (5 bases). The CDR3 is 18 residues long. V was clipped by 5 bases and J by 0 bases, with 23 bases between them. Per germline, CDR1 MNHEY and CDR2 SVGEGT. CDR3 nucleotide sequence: TGTGCCAGCAGTGAAGCGTCCTTTTTTGGGGAGACCTCCTACGAGCAGTACTTC. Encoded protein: CASSEASFFGETSYEQYF.

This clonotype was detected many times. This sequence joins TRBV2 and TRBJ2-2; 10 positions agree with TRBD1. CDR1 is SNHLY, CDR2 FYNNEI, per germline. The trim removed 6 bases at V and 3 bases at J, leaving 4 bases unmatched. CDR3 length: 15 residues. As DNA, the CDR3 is TGTGCCAGCAGAAGGACAGGGGGGGACACCGGGGAGCTGTTTTTT. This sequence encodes CASRRTGGDTGELFF. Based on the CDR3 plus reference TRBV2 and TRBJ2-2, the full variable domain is EPEVTQTPSHQVTQMGQEVILRCVPISNHLYFYWYRQILGQKVEFLVSFYNNEISEKSEIFDDQFSVERPDGSNFTLKIRSTKLEDSAMYFCASRRTGGDTGELFFGEGSRLTVL.

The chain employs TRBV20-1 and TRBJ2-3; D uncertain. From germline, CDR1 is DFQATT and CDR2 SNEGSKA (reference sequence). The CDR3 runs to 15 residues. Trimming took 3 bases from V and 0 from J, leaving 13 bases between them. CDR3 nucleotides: TGCAGTGCTAGTAGCCGAAGAACTAGCACAGATACGCAGTATTTT. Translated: CSASSRRTSTDTQYF.

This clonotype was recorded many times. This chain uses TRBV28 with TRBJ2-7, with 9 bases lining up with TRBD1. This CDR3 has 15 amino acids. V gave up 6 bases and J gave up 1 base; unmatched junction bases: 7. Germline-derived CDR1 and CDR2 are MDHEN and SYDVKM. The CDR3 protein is CASSSLDRGSYEQYF. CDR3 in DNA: TGTGCCAGCAGCTCCCTCGACAGGGGGTCCTACGAGCAGTACTTC.

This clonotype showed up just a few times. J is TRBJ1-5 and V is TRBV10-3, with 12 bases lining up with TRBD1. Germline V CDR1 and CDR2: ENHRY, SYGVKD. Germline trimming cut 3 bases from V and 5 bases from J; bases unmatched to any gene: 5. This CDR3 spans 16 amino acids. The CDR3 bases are TGTGCCATCAGTGAAATTGGGACAGGGGGCTATCAGCCCCAGCATTTT. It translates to CAISEIGTGGYQPQHF.

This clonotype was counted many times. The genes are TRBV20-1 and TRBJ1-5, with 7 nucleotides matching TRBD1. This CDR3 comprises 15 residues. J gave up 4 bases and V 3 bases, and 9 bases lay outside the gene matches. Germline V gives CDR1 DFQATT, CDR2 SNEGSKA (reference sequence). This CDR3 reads CSARVGGTANQPQHF. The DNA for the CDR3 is TGCAGTGCTAGGGTCGGCGGGACAGCTAATCAGCCCCAGCATTTT.

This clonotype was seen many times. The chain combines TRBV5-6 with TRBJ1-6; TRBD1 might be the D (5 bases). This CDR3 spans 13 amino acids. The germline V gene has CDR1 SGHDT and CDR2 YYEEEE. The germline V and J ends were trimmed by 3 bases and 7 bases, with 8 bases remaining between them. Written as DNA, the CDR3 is TGTGCCAGCAGCTGGGACGGGAATTCACCCCTCCACTTT. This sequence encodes CASSWDGNSPLHF.

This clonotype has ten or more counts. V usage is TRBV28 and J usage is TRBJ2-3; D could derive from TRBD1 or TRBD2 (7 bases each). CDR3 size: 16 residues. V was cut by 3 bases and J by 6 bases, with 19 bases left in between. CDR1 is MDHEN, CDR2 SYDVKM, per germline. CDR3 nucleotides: TGTGCCAGCAGTTTTTGGGAGGGGGCGCGATCGGATACGCAGTATTTT. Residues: CASSFWEGARSDTQYF. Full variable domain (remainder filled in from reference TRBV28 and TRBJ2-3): DVKVTQSSRYLVKRTGEKVFLECVQDMDHENMFWYRQDPGLGLRLIYFSYDVKMKEKGDIPEGYSVSREKKERFSLILESASTNQTSMYLCASSFWEGARSDTQYFGPGTRLTVL.

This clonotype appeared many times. The chain's CDR3 is CSASLHNEQFF. CDR3 DNA sequence: TGCAGTGCTAGCCTCCACAATGAGCAGTTCTTC. The J gene is TRBJ2-1, the V gene TRBV20-1; no firm D call. The CDR3 loop spans 11 amino acids. The V and J ends lost 3 bases and 5 bases respectively, with 5 bases between them. Germline CDR1 is DFQATT and CDR2 is SNEGSKA (reference sequence).

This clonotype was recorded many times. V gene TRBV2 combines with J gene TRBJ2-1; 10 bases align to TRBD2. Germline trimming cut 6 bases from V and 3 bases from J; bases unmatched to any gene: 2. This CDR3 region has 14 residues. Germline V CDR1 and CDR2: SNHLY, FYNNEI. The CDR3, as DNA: TGTGCCAGCAGGGAGCGGGGGGGCTACAATGAGCAGTTCTTC. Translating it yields CASRERGGYNEQFF.

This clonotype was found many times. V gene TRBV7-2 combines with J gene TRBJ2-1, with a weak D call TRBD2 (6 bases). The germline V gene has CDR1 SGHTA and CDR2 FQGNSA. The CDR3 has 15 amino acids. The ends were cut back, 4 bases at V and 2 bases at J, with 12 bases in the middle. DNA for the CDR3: TGTGCCAGCAGCTCCCCGGGACTTGCCTACAATGAGCAGTTCTTC. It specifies CASSSPGLAYNEQFF. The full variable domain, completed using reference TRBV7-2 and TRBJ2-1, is GAGVSQSPSNKVTEKGKDVELRCDPISGHTALYWYRQSLGQGLEFLIYFQGNSAPDKSGLPSDRFSAERTGGSVSTLTIQRTQQEDSAVYLCASSSPGLAYNEQFFGPGTRLTVL.

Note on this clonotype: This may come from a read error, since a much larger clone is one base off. DNA for the CDR3: TGTACCAGCAGTTTTGGGGGGGCCTACGAGCAGTACTTC. Protein sequence: CTSSFGGAYEQYF. The chain uses TRBV28 and TRBJ2-7, with TRBD2 identical over 7 bases. This CDR3 is built from 13 residues. Germline CDR1 MDHEN, CDR2 SYDVKM. The full variable domain, in which reference TRBV28 and TRBJ2-7 provide the parts outside the CDR3, is DVKVTQSSRYLVKRTGEKVFLECVQDMDHENMFWYRQDPGLGLRLIYFSYDVKMKEKGDIPEGYSVSREKKERFSLILESASTNQTSMYLCTSSFGGAYEQYFGPGTRLTVT.

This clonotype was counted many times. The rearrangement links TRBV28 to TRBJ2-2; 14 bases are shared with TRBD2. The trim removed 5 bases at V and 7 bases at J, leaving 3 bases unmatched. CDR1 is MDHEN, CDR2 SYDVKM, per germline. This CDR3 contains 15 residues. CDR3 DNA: TGTGCCAGCAGTGGGACTAGCGGGGGACTCGGGGAGCTGTTTTTT. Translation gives CASSGTSGGLGELFF.

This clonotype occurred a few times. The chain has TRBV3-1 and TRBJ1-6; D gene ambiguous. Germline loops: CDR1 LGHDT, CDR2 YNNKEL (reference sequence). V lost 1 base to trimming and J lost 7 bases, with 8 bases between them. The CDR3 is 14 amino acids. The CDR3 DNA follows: TGTGCCAGCAGCCAAGCTGGGCTCAATTCACCCCTCCACTTT. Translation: CASSQAGLNSPLHF.

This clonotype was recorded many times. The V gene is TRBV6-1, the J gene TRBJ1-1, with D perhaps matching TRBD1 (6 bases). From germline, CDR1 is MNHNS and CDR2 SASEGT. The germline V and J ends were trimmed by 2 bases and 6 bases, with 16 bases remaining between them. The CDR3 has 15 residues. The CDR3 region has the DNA TGTGCCAGCAGTGAAAGCCCGGCAGGGGTGCCTGAAGCTTTCTTT. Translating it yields CASSESPAGVPEAFF.

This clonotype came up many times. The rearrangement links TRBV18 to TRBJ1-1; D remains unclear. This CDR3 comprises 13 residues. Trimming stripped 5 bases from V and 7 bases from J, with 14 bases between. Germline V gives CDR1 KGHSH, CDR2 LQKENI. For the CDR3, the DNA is TGTGCCAGCTCATCCAATGACGTCGGTGAAGCTTTCTTT. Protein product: CASSSNDVGEAFF.

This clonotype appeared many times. The CDR3 region is CASSEFSGEYEQYF. DNA for the CDR3: TGTGCCAGCAGTGAATTCTCGGGAGAGTACGAGCAGTACTTC. This rearrangement joins TRBV2 to TRBJ2-7; D may be TRBD2 (6 bases). This CDR3 region has 14 residues. V was clipped by 2 bases and J by 4 bases, with 12 bases between them. Germline CDR1 reads SNHLY; CDR2 reads FYNNEI.

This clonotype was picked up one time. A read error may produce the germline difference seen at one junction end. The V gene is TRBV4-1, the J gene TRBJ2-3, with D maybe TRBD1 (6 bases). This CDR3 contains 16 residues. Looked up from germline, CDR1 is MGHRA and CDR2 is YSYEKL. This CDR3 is CASSQPPQQGVDTQYF. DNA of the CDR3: TGCGCCAGCAGCCAACCCCCCCAACAGGGTGTAGATACGCAGTATTTC.

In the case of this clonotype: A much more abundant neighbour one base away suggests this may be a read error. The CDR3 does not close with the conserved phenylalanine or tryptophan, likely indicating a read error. CDR3 DNA: TGCAGTGCTAGCCGCGACAGGGCCAATCAGCCCCAGCATCTT. Translation: CSASRDRANQPQHL. This chain connects TRBV20-1 to TRBJ1-5, with TRBD1 matching 7 bases. CDR1 DFQATT and CDR2 SNEGSKA come from the germline V gene (reference sequence). The CDR3 spans 14 residues. After removal of 3 bases from V and 3 bases from J, the junction contained 5 bases not matched to a gene.

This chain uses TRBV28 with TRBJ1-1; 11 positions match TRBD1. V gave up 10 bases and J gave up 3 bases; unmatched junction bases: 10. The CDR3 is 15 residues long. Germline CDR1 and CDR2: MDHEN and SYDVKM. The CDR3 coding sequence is TGTGCCATCAAGTCTCCGGGACAGGGGGACACTGAAGCTTTCTTT. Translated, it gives CAIKSPGQGDTEAFF.

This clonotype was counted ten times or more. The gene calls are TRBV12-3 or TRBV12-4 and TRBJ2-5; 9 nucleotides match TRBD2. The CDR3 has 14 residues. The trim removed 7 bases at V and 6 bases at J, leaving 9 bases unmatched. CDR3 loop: CASTFGAGGQTQYF. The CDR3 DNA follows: TGTGCCAGCACCTTTGGAGCGGGGGGACAGACCCAGTACTTC.

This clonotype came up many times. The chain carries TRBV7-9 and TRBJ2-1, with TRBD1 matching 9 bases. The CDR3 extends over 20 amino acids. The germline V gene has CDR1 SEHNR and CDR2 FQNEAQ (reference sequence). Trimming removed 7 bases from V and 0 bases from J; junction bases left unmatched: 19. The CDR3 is CASKPTGTGSRGSSYNEQFF. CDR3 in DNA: TGTGCCAGCAAACCGACCGGGACAGGGTCCCGAGGGAGCTCCTACAATGAGCAGTTCTTC.

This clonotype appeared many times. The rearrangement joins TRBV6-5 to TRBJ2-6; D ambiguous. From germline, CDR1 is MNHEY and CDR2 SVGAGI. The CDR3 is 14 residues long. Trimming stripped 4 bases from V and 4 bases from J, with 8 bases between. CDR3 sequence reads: CASSFDEGANVLTF. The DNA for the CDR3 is TGTGCCAGCAGTTTTGATGAGGGGGCCAACGTCCTGACTTTC.

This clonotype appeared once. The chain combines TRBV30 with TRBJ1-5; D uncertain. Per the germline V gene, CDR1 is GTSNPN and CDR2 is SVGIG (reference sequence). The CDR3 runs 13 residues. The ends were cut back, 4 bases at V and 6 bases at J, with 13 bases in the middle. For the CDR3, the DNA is TGTGCCTGGAACGAGGGCTTGGGTCAGCCCCAGCATTTT. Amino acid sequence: CAWNEGLGQPQHF.

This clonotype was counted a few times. The CDR3 sequence: CASSQDINRREKLFF. The CDR3 nucleotides are TGTGCCAGCAGCCAAGATATCAACCGGCGGGAAAAACTGTTTTTT. The chain combines TRBV3-1 with TRBJ1-4; D gene uncertain. Trimming removed 0 bases at V and 8 bases at J, with 13 bases between. The V gene's germline CDR1 is LGHDT and CDR2 YNNKEL (reference sequence). The CDR3 extends over 15 amino acids.

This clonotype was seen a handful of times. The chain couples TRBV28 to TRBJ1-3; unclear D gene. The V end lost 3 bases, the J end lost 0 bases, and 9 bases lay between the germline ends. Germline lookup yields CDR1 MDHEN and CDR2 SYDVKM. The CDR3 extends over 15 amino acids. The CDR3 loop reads CASSFGRTSGNTIYF. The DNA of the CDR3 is TGTGCCAGCAGTTTCGGCAGAACCTCTGGAAACACCATATATTTT.

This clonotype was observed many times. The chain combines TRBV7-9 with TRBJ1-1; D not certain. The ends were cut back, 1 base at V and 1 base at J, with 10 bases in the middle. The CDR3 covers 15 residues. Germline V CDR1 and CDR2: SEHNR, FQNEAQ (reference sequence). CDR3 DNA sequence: TGTGCCAGCAGCTTAGTAGGGCAGGAGAACACTGAAGCTTTCTTT. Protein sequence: CASSLVGQENTEAFF. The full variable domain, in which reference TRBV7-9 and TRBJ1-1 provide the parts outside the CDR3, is DTGVSQNPRHKITKRGQNVTFRCDPISEHNRLYWYRQTLGQGPEFLTYFQNEAQLEKSRLLSDRFSAERPKGSFSTLEIQRTEQGDSAMYLCASSLVGQENTEAFFGQGTRLTVV.

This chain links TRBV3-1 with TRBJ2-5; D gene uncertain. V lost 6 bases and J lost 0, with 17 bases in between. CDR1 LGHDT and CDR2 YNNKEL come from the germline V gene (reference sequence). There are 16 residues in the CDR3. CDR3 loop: CASSRRDSPYQETQYF. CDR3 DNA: TGTGCCAGCAGTCGACGTGACTCGCCGTACCAAGAGACCCAGTACTTC.

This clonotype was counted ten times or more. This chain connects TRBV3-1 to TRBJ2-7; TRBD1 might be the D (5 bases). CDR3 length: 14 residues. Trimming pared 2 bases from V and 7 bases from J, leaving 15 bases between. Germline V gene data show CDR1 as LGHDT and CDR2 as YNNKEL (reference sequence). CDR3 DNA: TGTGCCAGCAGCCAACCCGGCAGGGCGGTTGAGCAGTACTTC. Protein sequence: CASSQPGRAVEQYF.

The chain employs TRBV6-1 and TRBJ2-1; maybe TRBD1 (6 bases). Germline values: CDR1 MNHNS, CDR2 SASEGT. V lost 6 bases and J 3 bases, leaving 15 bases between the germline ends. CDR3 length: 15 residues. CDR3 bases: TGTGCCAGCAGCTATGTCAGGGGTTTCTACAATGAGCAGTTCTTC. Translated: CASSYVRGFYNEQFF.

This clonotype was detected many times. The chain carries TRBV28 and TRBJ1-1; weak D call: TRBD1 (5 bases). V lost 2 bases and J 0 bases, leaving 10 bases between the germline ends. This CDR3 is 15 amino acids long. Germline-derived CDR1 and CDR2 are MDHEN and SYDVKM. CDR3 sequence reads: CASSLGGSLNTEAFF. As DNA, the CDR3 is TGTGCCAGCAGTTTAGGGGGGAGCTTGAACACTGAAGCTTTCTTT.